This is a list of T cell receptor beta chains from one sample in a study of blood T cell repertoires in COVID-19. Measured with immunoSEQ multiplex PCR; TCRdb has only the in-frame clones, and not every one. The sample includes about 430,000 clones, nearly 90% seen only once; the top ten take approximately 1.3%. Sequences were obtained from PBMCs or T cells enriched from blood (not recorded which). Receptors originate from a young woman who had been exposed to COVID-19. CDR3s include the opening cysteine and the closing phenylalanine or tryptophan. D genes are given only for firm matches. The listing skips clone size in some rows; elsewhere it reads once, few, many or a size class.

clone_size	v_call	j_call	d_call	cdr3_nt	cdr3_aa
NA	TRBV9	TRBJ2-3	TRBD2	TGTGCCAGCAGCCCGCGGGAGCCCAATACGCAGTATTTT	CASSPREPNTQYF
NA	TRBV3-1/TRBV3-2	TRBJ2-3	TRBD1	TGTGCCAGCAGTTGGACAGGGGTCGGCACAGATACGCAGTATTTT	CASSWTGVGTDTQYF
NA	TRBV6-2/TRBV6-3	TRBJ2-7	TRBD2	TGTGCCAGCAGTTACGCGGGGGTCTACGAGCAGTACTTC	CASSYAGVYEQYF
few	TRBV25-1	TRBJ2-5	NA	TGTGCCAGCAGTGTCTTCGAAGAGACCCAGTACTTC	CASSVFEETQYF
NA	TRBV5-4	TRBJ2-1	NA	TGTGCCAGCAGCTTGGAGCGCGGGTACAGGCAGTTCTTC	CASSLERGYRQFF
once	TRBV18	TRBJ2-7	TRBD1	TGTGCCAGCTCACTAGGACAGGGGTCCTCCTCTAGCTACGAGCAGTACTTC	CASSLGQGSSSSYEQYF
NA	TRBV11-2	TRBJ2-1	NA	TGTGCCAGCAAGCCCGGGAGACTTTCCTACAATGAGCAGTTCTTC	CASKPGRLSYNEQFF
NA	TRBV6-1	TRBJ1-4	NA	TGTGCCAGCAGTGAAACGGCAGGGCGAGAAAAACTGTTTTTT	CASSETAGREKLFF
NA	TRBV19	TRBJ1-5	NA	TGTGCCAGTAGTTGGAGGGGAGATTCCCAGCCCCAGCATTTT	CASSWRGDSQPQHF
NA	TRBV20-1	TRBJ1-2	TRBD1	TGCAGTGCTAGTTTCGGGACAGGGGCCTATGGCTACACCTTC	CSASFGTGAYGYTF
NA	TRBV6-1	TRBJ2-7	NA	TGTGCCAGCAGTGAAATCGGCGGCTCCTACGAGCAGTACTTC	CASSEIGGSYEQYF
NA	TRBV5-1	TRBJ2-7	TRBD2	TGCGCCAGCAGCTTGGTAGCGGGAGTGGGCGAGCAGTACTTC	CASSLVAGVGEQYF
once	TRBV27	TRBJ2-3	NA	TGTGCCAGCCCGACCGGGGTTAGCGGAAGCACAGATACGCAGTATTTT	CASPTGVSGSTDTQYF
NA	TRBV7-9	TRBJ1-1	NA	TGTGCCAGCAGTTTTGGACGGGAGGAAGCTTTCTTT	CASSFGREEAFF
NA	TRBV4-3	TRBJ1-2	NA	TGCGCCAGCAGCCAAGATCCGGGGGGCGGCTATGGCTACACCTTC	CASSQDPGGGYGYTF
NA	TRBV5-4	TRBJ2-2	TRBD1	TGTGCCAGCAGCCAACTCTCCGGGACAGGGAACACCGGGGAGCTGTTTTTT	CASSQLSGTGNTGELFF
once	TRBV7-9	TRBJ2-3	TRBD2	TGTGCCAGCAGCTTTAGCGGGGGCACAGATACGCAGTATTTT	CASSFSGGTDTQYF
NA	TRBV28	TRBJ1-6	NA	TGTGCCAGCACCCTTCTCGGCGGCGACTCCTATAATTCACCCCTCCACTTT	CASTLLGGDSYNSPLHF
NA	TRBV3-1/TRBV3-2	TRBJ2-1	NA	TGTGCCAGCAGCCAAGAATGGTCACTAGGCAAGAATGAGCAGTTCTTC	CASSQEWSLGKNEQFF
NA	TRBV11-2	TRBJ2-7	TRBD1	TGTGCCAGCAGCTTTCCGGACAGGTCAAGCTACGAGCAGTACTTC	CASSFPDRSSYEQYF
NA	TRBV28	TRBJ1-3	TRBD1	TGTGCCAGCAGTCCCGGGGGACAGGGCAGAAACACCATATATTTT	CASSPGGQGRNTIYF
NA	TRBV5-1	TRBJ2-2	TRBD1	TGCGCCAGCAGCTTATTCGGACAGGGGGCGATTAACACCGGGGAGCTGTTTTTT	CASSLFGQGAINTGELFF
NA	TRBV2	TRBJ1-1	TRBD1	TGTGCCAGCATGCCAGGGGGCACTGAAGCTTTCTTT	CASMPGGTEAFF
NA	TRBV7-8	TRBJ2-3	NA	TGTGCCAGCCGTTTGAGGGGGGGCGCGGGCACAGATACGCAGTATTTT	CASRLRGGAGTDTQYF
NA	TRBV9	TRBJ2-3	NA	TGTGCCAGCCAAGACCGACATGGCGGGGATACGCAGTATTTT	CASQDRHGGDTQYF
NA	TRBV28	TRBJ1-1	NA	TGTGCCAGCAGTTTATGGTCAGTGAACACTGAAGCTTTCTTT	CASSLWSVNTEAFF
NA	TRBV27	TRBJ2-7	TRBD1	TGTGCCAGCAGCTTGGGGACAGGGCCCTACGAGCAGTACTTC	CASSLGTGPYEQYF
NA	TRBV3-1/TRBV3-2	TRBJ2-1	NA	TGTGCCAGCAGCCAAGGCGACGTAGGGGCTCAGCAGTTCTTC	CASSQGDVGAQQFF
NA	TRBV18	TRBJ2-1	NA	TGTGCCAGCTCACCACCCGTCGACAATGAGCAGTTCTTC	CASSPPVDNEQFF
NA	TRBV7-9	TRBJ1-2	TRBD1	TGTGCCAGCAGCATCGGGACAGGGGACGGCTACACCTTC	CASSIGTGDGYTF
NA	TRBV7-3	TRBJ1-1	NA	TGTGCCAGCAGACTGGGGCAGGAGAACACTGAAGCTTTCTTT	CASRLGQENTEAFF
NA	TRBV27	TRBJ1-3	TRBD1	TGTGCCAGCAGTTCAGGGGGCTCTGGAAACACCATATATTTT	CASSSGGSGNTIYF
once	TRBV7-8	TRBJ2-1	TRBD2	TGTGCCAGCAGCACGAGAAGCGGGAGCGGGTACAATGAGCAGTTCTTC	CASSTRSGSGYNEQFF
NA	TRBV27	TRBJ1-5	NA	TGTGCCAGCAGTTCGGACAGAGGGAATCAGCCCCAGCATTTT	CASSSDRGNQPQHF
once	TRBV28	TRBJ2-3	TRBD2	TGTGCCAGCAGCTTCGACGGGGGGGCTATCGCAGATACGCAGTATTTT	CASSFDGGAIADTQYF
NA	TRBV27	TRBJ1-1	NA	TGTGCCAGCAGTTTTCTTGGGGGCGCGGGTACTGAAGCTTTCTTT	CASSFLGGAGTEAFF
NA	TRBV27	TRBJ1-1	TRBD1	TGTGCCAGCAGTTTATGGGCAGGGGGAGCGGTGAACACTGAAGCTTTCTTT	CASSLWAGGAVNTEAFF
NA	TRBV7-2	TRBJ1-3	NA	TGTGCCAGCAGCCAGCGGGTTAGCTCTGGAAACACCATATATTTT	CASSQRVSSGNTIYF
few	TRBV4-1	TRBJ2-7	TRBD1	TGCGCCAGCAGCCAAGCGACGACAGGGGCCCTCCACGAGCAGTACTTC	CASSQATTGALHEQYF
NA	TRBV10-3	TRBJ1-2	TRBD1	TGTGCCATCAGTGTTACGGACAGGGCGAATGGCTACACCTTC	CAISVTDRANGYTF
NA	TRBV3-1/TRBV3-2	TRBJ1-4	NA	TGTGCCAGCAGCCAAGAGGGGGCTGCAAATGAAAAACTGTTTTTT	CASSQEGAANEKLFF
NA	TRBV7-9	TRBJ1-6	TRBD1	TGTGCCAGCAGCTTATTACGGACAGGAGGCTCACCCCTCCACTTT	CASSLLRTGGSPLHF
NA	TRBV19	TRBJ1-2	TRBD1	TGTGCCAGTAGTATGGGACAGGGAGATGGCTACACCTTC	CASSMGQGDGYTF
few	TRBV5-1	TRBJ1-5	NA	TGCGCCAGCAGACCAACCCCAGGGGAGCAGCCCCAGCATTTT	CASRPTPGEQPQHF
once	TRBV4-1	TRBJ2-7	TRBD2	TGCGCCAGCAGCCGGACTAGCGGGAGGTTCCCCACGGGAGAGCAGTACTTC	CASSRTSGRFPTGEQYF
NA	TRBV7-2	TRBJ1-1	TRBD1	TGTGCCAGCAGCTTCAGGGGGCGGTCGGACACTGAAGCTTTCTTT	CASSFRGRSDTEAFF
NA	TRBV4-3	TRBJ2-5	TRBD2	TGCGCCAGCAGCTTCGCCCGCGGGGGGCCTCAAGAGACCCAGTACTTC	CASSFARGGPQETQYF
NA	TRBV6-2/TRBV6-3	TRBJ2-2	TRBD2	TGTGCCAGCAGTTACTTATCTAGCGGGAACACCGGGGAGCTGTTTTTT	CASSYLSSGNTGELFF